The rows below give T cell receptor beta chains drawn from one sample of a study of tumor-infiltrating lymphocytes in primary liver carcinoma. A single record per CDR3 protein comes from TCRdb applying MiXCR to the multiplex PCR reads. The sample contains about 300,000 distinct CDR3 sequences, 65% of which appear only once. The sequenced sample was peripheral blood. The receptors were sampled from a man aged 40-49 years with primary liver carcinoma and hepatitis B virus infection. CDR3s include the opening cysteine and the closing phenylalanine or tryptophan. Each record gives: D gene, V gene, clone size, J gene, CDR3 protein, CDR3 DNA. The D gene is left open where the match is weak. Some rows mark clone size as missing; the rest say once, few, many or name a class of expanded clone.

TRBD1,TRBV6-5,.,TRBJ1-1,CTSSRETQQGIYTEAFF,TGTACCAGTAGTCGGGAGACCCAACAGGGGATCTACACTGAAGCTTTCTTT
.,TRBV11-2,.,TRBJ1-5,CAGSLAGTNQPQHF,TGTGCCGGCAGTTTAGCAGGGACCAATCAGCCCCAGCATTTT
TRBD1,TRBV29-1,many,TRBJ2-2,CSVGQGTGELFF,TGCAGCGTGGGACAGGGCACCGGGGAGCTGTTTTTT
.,TRBV6-2/TRBV6-3,many,TRBJ2-7,CASQWTAAYEQYF,TGTGCCAGCCAATGGACGGCCGCCTACGAGCAGTACTTC
.,TRBV4-2,.,TRBJ1-6,CASSLVTGSSSPLHF,TGTGCCAGCAGCCTAGTGACAGGTTCTTCCTCACCCCTCCACTTT
TRBD1,TRBV28,.,TRBJ1-5,CASKRDRGGQPQHF,TGTGCCAGCAAGAGAGACAGGGGGGGACAGCCCCAGCATTTT
TRBD1,TRBV5-1,.,TRBJ2-2,CASDHGTEDTGELFF,TGCGCCAGCGACCACGGGACAGAAGACACCGGGGAGCTGTTTTTT
.,TRBV6-2/TRBV6-3,many,TRBJ2-7,CASSYVGGHLDEQYF,TGTGCCAGCAGTTACGTCGGGGGGCATCTCGACGAGCAGTACTTC
.,TRBV5-4,.,TRBJ2-7,CASSLGGLGGGEQYF,TGTGCCAGCAGCTTGGGCGGTTTAGGGGGAGGCGAGCAGTACTTC
.,TRBV11-1,.,TRBJ1-2,CASSQDGVGYGYTF,TGTGCCAGCAGCCAGGACGGGGTGGGCTACGGCTACACCTTC
TRBD2,TRBV5-4,.,TRBJ2-1,CASSSTSGRMFEQFF,TGTGCCAGCAGCTCGACTAGCGGGAGAATGTTCGAGCAGTTCTTC
.,TRBV6-5,.,TRBJ1-4,CASSQTPTNEKLFF,TGTGCCAGCAGTCAGACCCCAACTAATGAAAAACTGTTTTTT
.,TRBV29-1,.,TRBJ2-6,CSVAAVSGADILTF,TGCAGCGTTGCAGCTGTATCTGGGGCCGACATCCTGACTTTC
TRBD2,TRBV5-5,once,TRBJ2-1,CASTQTSGKNEQFF,TGTGCCAGCACCCAGACTAGCGGGAAGAATGAGCAGTTCTTC
TRBD2,TRBV11-2,.,TRBJ2-1,CASSFGGGGLVQFF,TGTGCCAGCAGCTTTGGTGGGGGGGGTCTTGTGCAGTTCTTC
.,TRBV6-5,.,TRBJ2-3,CASSYSRGIAYTQYF,TGTGCCAGCAGTTACTCTAGGGGTATAGCATATACGCAGTATTTT
TRBD1,TRBV11-3,.,TRBJ2-2,CASSSTTGFNGKLFF,TGTGCCAGCAGCTCCACGACAGGGTTTAACGGGAAGTTGTTTTTT
TRBD2,TRBV11-1,medium-sized,TRBJ2-1,CASSLVGRVNEQFF,TGTGCCAGCAGCTTAGTAGGGAGGGTCAATGAGCAGTTCTTC
.,TRBV4-3,many,TRBJ2-2,CASSQDYGVTRDTGELFF,TGCGCCAGCAGCCAAGATTATGGTGTAACGCGGGACACCGGGGAGCTGTTTTTT
TRBD2,TRBV11-2,many,TRBJ2-3,CASSFGGGAPDTQYF,TGTGCCAGCAGCTTTGGGGGGGGAGCACCAGATACGCAGTATTTT
.,TRBV7-8,many,TRBJ2-3,CASSAGDTQYF,TGTGCCAGCAGCGCGGGAGATACGCAGTATTTT
.,TRBV12-3/TRBV12-4,.,TRBJ2-3,CASSLVRGSTDTQYF,TGTGCCAGCAGTTTAGTGCGGGGTTCCACAGATACGCAGTATTTT
.,TRBV29-1,.,TRBJ2-6,CSAAPSGANVLTF,TGCAGCGCTGCCCCCTCTGGGGCCAACGTCCTGACTTTC
.,TRBV5-1,.,TRBJ2-5,CASTTGVEETQYF,TGCGCCAGCACTACGGGAGTGGAAGAGACCCAGTACTTC
.,TRBV11-1,.,TRBJ2-1,CVISDGLLRDEQFF,TGTGTCATCTCGGACGGCCTTTTGAGGGATGAGCAGTTCTTC
.,TRBV7-9,.,TRBJ2-6,CASSSIGAGANVLTF,TGTGCCAGCAGCTCGATAGGGGCAGGGGCCAACGTCCTGACTTTC
.,TRBV29-1,.,TRBJ1-1,CSARLGDTEAFF,TGCAGCGCCCGGTTGGGGGACACTGAAGCTTTCTTT
TRBD2,TRBV29-1,.,TRBJ2-1,CNGGTQSSYNEQFF,TGTAACGGGGGGACTCAGAGCTCCTACAATGAGCAGTTCTTC
TRBD2,TRBV4-3,.,TRBJ2-1,CASSQGAAGRNNEQFF,TGCGCCAGCAGCCAAGGCGCAGCGGGAAGGAACAATGAGCAGTTCTTC
.,TRBV5-4,.,TRBJ2-3,CASSGGGGDWRDTQYF,TGTGCCAGCAGCGGCGGAGGGGGAGATTGGAGGGATACGCAGTATTTC
.,TRBV12-3/TRBV12-4,many,TRBJ1-4,CASSLEADSNEKLFF,TGTGCCAGCAGTTTAGAAGCGGACTCGAATGAAAAACTGTTTTTT
.,TRBV7-9,.,TRBJ2-4,CASSLIRDWDAKNIQYF,TGTGCCAGCAGTCTTATAAGGGACTGGGACGCCAAAAACATTCAGTACTTC
TRBD1,TRBV5-4,many,TRBJ1-5,CASSLGQGEQPQHF,TGTGCCAGCAGCCTGGGACAGGGAGAACAGCCCCAGCATTTT
.,TRBV11-2,.,TRBJ1-2,CVSSSNTPGDGYTF,TGTGTCAGCAGCTCCAACACCCCTGGGGATGGCTACACCTTC
.,TRBV11-1,.,TRBJ2-5,CASSGLAVGDETQYF,TGTGCCAGCAGCGGGCTGGCGGTAGGGGATGAGACCCAGTACTTC
TRBD1,TRBV11-1,once,TRBJ2-7,CTSSSAGQGFSYEQYF,TGTACCAGCAGCTCCGCAGGACAGGGGTTTTCCTACGAGCAGTACTTC
.,TRBV29-1,.,TRBJ1-1,CGVGGGWGMNTGAFF,TGCGGCGTTGGTGGAGGATGGGGTATGAACACTGGAGCCTTCTTT
.,TRBV30,.,TRBJ2-2,CAWVTVNTGELFF,TGTGCCTGGGTTACGGTTAACACCGGGGAGCTGTTTTTT
TRBD1,TRBV28,.,TRBJ2-7,CASSASGTGTYEQYF,TGTGCCAGCAGTGCATCCGGGACAGGGACCTACGAGCAGTACTTC
.,TRBV6-6,few,TRBJ1-1,CASSQGRVTEAFF,TGTGCCAGCAGTCAGGGGAGGGTAACTGAAGCTTTCTTT
.,TRBV20-1,.,TRBJ1-2,CSTRDLGSNYGYTF,TGCAGTACTAGAGATCTTGGCTCCAACTATGGCTACACCTTC
.,TRBV29-1,.,TRBJ1-4,CSVVGTNERLFF,TGCAGTGTTGTTGGGACTAATGAAAGACTGTTTTTT
.,TRBV28,.,TRBJ1-4,CAGGTPNRGEKLVF,TGTGCCGGGGGGACACCCAATCGGGGGGAAAAACTGGTTTTT
.,TRBV29-1,many,TRBJ2-3,CSVEGGISTDTQYF,TGCAGCGTTGAAGGCGGGATTAGCACAGATACGCAGTATTTT
TRBD1,TRBV11-2,few,TRBJ1-6,CASRLTGQGGSPLHF,TGTGCCAGTAGACTAACCGGACAGGGCGGATCACCCCTCCACTTT
.,TRBV29-1,.,TRBJ1-2,CSVEVRGPDYGYTF,TGCAGCGTTGAGGTTCGCGGACCGGATTATGGCTACACCTTC
.,TRBV30,.,TRBJ1-2,CAPRSSGYTF,TGTGCCCCCCGGTCCAGTGGCTACACCTTC
TRBD1,TRBV6-5,many,TRBJ2-5,CASSRQGVEETQYF,TGTGCCAGCAGCCGACAGGGGGTGGAAGAGACCCAGTACTTC
TRBD2,TRBV6-1,once,TRBJ2-3,CVSGLLSGSYTDTQYF,TGTGTCAGCGGTTTACTCAGCGGGAGCTACACAGATACGCAGTATTTT
TRBD1,TRBV29-1,.,TRBJ1-4,CSVARAQGTNEKLFF,TGTAGCGTAGCGAGGGCACAGGGGACAAATGAAAAACTGTTTTTT
TRBD1,TRBV4-1,many,TRBJ1-1,CASSQGALGQMNTEAFF,TGCGCCAGCAGCCAAGGGGCTCTGGGACAGATGAACACTGAAGCTTTCTTT
TRBD1,TRBV29-1,.,TRBJ2-3,CSISGTGASDTRYF,TGCAGCATTTCCGGGACAGGGGCGTCAGATACGCGGTATTTT
TRBD1,TRBV7-2,few,TRBJ1-1,CASSPGGRGMNTEAFF,TGTGCCAGCAGCCCAGGGGGACGGGGAATGAACACTGAAGCTTTCTTT
.,TRBV7-9,.,TRBJ1-3,CASSLDRQGSGNTIYF,TGTGCCAGCAGCTTAGATAGGCAGGGCTCTGGAAACACCATATATTTT